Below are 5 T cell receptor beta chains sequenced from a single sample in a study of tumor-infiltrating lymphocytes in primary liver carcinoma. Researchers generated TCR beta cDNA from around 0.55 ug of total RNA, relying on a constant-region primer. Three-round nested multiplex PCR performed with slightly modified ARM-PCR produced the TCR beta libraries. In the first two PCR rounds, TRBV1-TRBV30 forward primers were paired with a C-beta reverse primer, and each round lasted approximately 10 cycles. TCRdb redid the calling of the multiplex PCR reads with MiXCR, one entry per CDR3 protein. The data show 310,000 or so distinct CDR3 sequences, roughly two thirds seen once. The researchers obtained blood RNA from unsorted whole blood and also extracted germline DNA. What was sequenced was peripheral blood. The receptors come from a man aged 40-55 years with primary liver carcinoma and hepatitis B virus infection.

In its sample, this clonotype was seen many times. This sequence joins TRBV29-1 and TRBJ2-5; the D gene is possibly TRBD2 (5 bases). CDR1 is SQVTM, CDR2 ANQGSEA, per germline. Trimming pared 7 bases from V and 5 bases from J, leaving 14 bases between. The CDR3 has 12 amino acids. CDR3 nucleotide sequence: TGCAGCGCTAACCTTGCGGGTGAGACCCAGTACTTC. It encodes CSANLAGETQYF.

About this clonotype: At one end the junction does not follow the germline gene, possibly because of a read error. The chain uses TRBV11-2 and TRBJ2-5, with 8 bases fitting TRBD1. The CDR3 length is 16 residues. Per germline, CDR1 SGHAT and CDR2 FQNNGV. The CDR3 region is CASSLVLTGAQETQYF. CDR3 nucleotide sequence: TGTGCCAGCAGCTTAGTACTGACAGGGGCTCAAGAGACTCAGTACTTC.

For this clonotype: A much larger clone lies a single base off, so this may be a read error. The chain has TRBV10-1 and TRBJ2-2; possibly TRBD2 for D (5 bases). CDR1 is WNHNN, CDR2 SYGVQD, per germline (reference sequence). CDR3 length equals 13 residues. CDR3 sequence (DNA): TGCGCCAGCAGTGCCAGTATCACCGGGGAGCCGTTTTTT. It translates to CASSASITGEPFF.

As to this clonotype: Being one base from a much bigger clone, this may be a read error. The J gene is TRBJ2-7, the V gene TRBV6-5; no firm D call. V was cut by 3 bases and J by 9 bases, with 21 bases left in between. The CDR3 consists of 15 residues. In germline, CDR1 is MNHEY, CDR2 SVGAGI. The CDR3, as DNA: TGTGCCAGCAGTTATGGGTCGGCGGACCCAGTGGCGCAGTACTTC. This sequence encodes CASSYGSADPVAQYF.

The CDR3 DNA follows: TGCAGTGCTAGAGTAATTGGGACAGGAGCCGGGACTAGCGGGAGTTACAATGAGCAGTTCTTC. Protein sequence: CSARVIGTGAGTSGSYNEQFF. This chain connects TRBV20-1 to TRBJ2-1, with 14 bases lining up with TRBD2. V was pared by 1 base and J by 4 bases, with 18 bases of the junction left unmatched. From germline, CDR1 is DFQATT and CDR2 SNEGSKA (reference sequence). CDR3 length: 21 amino acids.